The 10 T cell receptor beta chains given below trace back to one sample, sequenced in a study of blood T cell repertoires in COVID-19. The data were produced by immunoSEQ multiplex PCR, yet TCRdb's version contains in-frame clones alone and is incomplete. Of 250,000 or so clones listed, about 80% are singletons. Sample: peripheral blood. These receptors originate from an older man with acute or convalescent COVID-19.

This chain's CDR3 is CASSPSVPSTDTQYF. As DNA, the CDR3 is TGCGCCAGCAGCCCTAGCGTACCTAGCACAGATACGCAGTATTTT. The chain carries TRBV5-1 and TRBJ2-3, with TRBD2 as a possible D gene (6 bases). Germline V gene sequence: CDR1 SGHRS, CDR2 YFSETQ. The ends were cut back, 4 bases at V and 0 bases at J, with 12 bases in the middle. There are 15 residues in the CDR3.

The J gene is TRBJ2-3, the V gene TRBV11-3; 13 positions agree with TRBD2. Trimming took 5 bases from V and 4 from J; bases not matched to a gene: 9. The V gene's germline CDR1 is SGHNT and CDR2 YENEEA. CDR3 length: 17 residues. CDR3 loop: CASSPGLAGDTADTQYF. CDR3 DNA sequence: TGTGCCAGCAGCCCAGGACTAGCGGGAGATACGGCAGATACGCAGTATTTT.

The chain employs TRBV3-1 (or the pseudogene TRBV3-2) and TRBJ1-4, with D hard to call. Germline V CDR1 and CDR2: LGHDT, YNNKEL (reference sequence). V shed 0 bases and J shed 5 bases, with 13 bases lying between them. This CDR3 is built from 16 residues. The CDR3 loop is CASSQDRRVPNEKLFF. As DNA, the CDR3 is TGTGCCAGCAGCCAAGATCGCCGGGTTCCAAATGAAAAACTGTTTTTT.

The chain joins TRBV10-1 to TRBJ2-7; 9 positions agree with TRBD1. This CDR3 has 15 amino acids. CDR1 is WNHNN and CDR2 is SYGVQD in the germline V gene (reference sequence). J lost 2 bases, V lost 4 bases, and 6 bases had no gene match. The CDR3 protein is CASSGGQGSAYEQYF. The CDR3, as DNA: TGCGCCAGCAGTGGGGGACAGGGATCTGCCTACGAGCAGTACTTC.

As DNA, the CDR3 is TGTGCCAGCAGCCACAGGGGTTACGAGCAGTACTTC. It encodes CASSHRGYEQYF. This rearrangement joins TRBV28 to TRBJ2-7; 7 bases match TRBD1. Germline CDR1 is MDHEN and CDR2 is SYDVKM. This CDR3 is 12 amino acids long. Losses at the gene ends were 6 bases for V and 4 bases for J; bases not matched to a gene: 3.

The J gene is TRBJ1-4, the V gene TRBV2, with D possibly matching TRBD1 (5 bases). Germline V CDR1 and CDR2: SNHLY, FYNNEI. The germline V and J ends were trimmed by 8 bases and 0 bases, with 13 bases remaining between them. The CDR3 spans 15 residues. The CDR3: CASSLQGATNEKLFF. In nucleotides, the CDR3 is TGTGCCAGCTCCCTCCAGGGTGCAACTAATGAAAAACTGTTTTTT.

The rearrangement links TRBV5-5 to TRBJ1-4; D unclear. This CDR3 comprises 13 residues. V lost 5 bases to trimming and J lost 5 bases, with 10 bases between them. Germline V gene data show CDR1 as SGHKS and CDR2 as YYEKEE (reference sequence). The CDR3, as DNA: TGTGCCAGCAGTGCGGCCCCGAATGAAAAACTGTTTTTT. Its translation: CASSAAPNEKLFF. The full variable domain, its missing parts supplied by reference TRBV5-5 and TRBJ1-4, is DAGVTQSPTHLIKTRGQQVTLRCSPISGHKSVSWYQQVLGQGPQFIFQYYEKEERGRGNFPDRFSARQFPNYSSELNVNALLLGDSALYLCASSAAPNEKLFFGSGTQLSVL.

The rearrangement links TRBV29-1 to TRBJ2-3; D not certain. The CDR3 length is 14 residues. V lost 6 bases, J lost 0 bases, and 13 bases lay in between. Germline V gives CDR1 SQVTM, CDR2 ANQGSEA. Here the CDR3 DNA reads TGCAGCGTGGCAGGATATCGAAGCACAGATACGCAGTATTTT. This codes for CSVAGYRSTDTQYF.

The chain's CDR3 is CSASSGVVGGGLRDEQFF. The CDR3 DNA reads as TGCAGTGCTAGTTCAGGGGTGGTAGGGGGGGGACTTCGGGATGAGCAGTTCTTC. The genes are TRBV20-1 and TRBJ2-1; TRBD2 is a possible D gene (7 bases). Germline CDR1 reads DFQATT; CDR2 reads SNEGSKA (reference sequence). The ends were cut back, 3 bases at V and 8 bases at J, with 29 bases in the middle. This CDR3 has 18 amino acids.

V is TRBV27 and J is TRBJ2-7; tentatively, D is TRBD2 (6 bases). The V and J ends lost 8 bases and 0 bases respectively, with 20 bases between them. Germline V lookup: CDR1 MNHEY, CDR2 SMNVEV (reference sequence). The CDR3 is 16 residues long. CDR3 sequence (DNA): TGTGCCAGCGCCCTCCTCCCCGGAGGGGTCTCCTACGAGCAGTACTTC. Residues: CASALLPGGVSYEQYF.